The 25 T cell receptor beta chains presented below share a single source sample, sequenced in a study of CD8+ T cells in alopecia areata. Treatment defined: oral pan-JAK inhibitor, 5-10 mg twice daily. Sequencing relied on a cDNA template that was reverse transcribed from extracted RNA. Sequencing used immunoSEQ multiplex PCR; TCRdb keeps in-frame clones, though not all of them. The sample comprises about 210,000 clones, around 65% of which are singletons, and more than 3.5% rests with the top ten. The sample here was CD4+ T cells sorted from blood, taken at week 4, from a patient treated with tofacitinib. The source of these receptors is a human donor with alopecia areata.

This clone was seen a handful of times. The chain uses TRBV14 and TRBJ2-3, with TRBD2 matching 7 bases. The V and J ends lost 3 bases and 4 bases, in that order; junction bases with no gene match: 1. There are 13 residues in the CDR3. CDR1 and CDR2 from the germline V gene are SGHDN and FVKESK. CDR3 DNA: TGTGCCAGCAGCCAGGGAGGGGCAGATACGCAGTATTTT. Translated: CASSQGGADTQYF.

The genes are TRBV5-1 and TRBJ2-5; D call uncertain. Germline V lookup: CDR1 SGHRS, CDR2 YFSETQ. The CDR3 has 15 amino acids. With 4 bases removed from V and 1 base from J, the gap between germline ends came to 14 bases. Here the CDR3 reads CASSPRSLSQETQYF. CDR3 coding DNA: TGCGCCAGCAGCCCCCGGAGTCTATCCCAAGAGACCCAGTACTTC.

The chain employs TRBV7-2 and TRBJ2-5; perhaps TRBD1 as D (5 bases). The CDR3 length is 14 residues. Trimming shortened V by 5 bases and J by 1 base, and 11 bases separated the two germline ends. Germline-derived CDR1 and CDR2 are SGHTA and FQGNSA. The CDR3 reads CASSPGAAQETQYF. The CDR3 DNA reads TGTGCCAGCAGCCCTGGGGCAGCCCAAGAGACCCAGTACTTC.

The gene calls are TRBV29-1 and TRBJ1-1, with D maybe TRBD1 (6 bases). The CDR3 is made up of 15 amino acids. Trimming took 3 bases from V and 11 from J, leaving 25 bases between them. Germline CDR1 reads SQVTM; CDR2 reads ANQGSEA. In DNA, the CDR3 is TGCAGCGTTGATGGGGGGTCAGGGGCTCGAGGTGCGGCTTTCTTT. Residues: CSVDGGSGARGAAFF.

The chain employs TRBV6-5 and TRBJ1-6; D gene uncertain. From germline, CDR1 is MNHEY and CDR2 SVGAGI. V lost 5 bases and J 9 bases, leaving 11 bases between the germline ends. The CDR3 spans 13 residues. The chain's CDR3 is CASSPAGGSPLHF. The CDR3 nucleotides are TGTGCCAGCAGTCCCGCCGGCGGTTCACCCCTCCACTTT.

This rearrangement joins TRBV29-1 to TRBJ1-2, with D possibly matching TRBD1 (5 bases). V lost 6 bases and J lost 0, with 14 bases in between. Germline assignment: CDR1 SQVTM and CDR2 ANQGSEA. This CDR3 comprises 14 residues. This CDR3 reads CSVIGSDTNYGYTF. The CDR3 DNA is TGCAGCGTCATCGGCTCGGACACTAACTATGGCTACACCTTC.

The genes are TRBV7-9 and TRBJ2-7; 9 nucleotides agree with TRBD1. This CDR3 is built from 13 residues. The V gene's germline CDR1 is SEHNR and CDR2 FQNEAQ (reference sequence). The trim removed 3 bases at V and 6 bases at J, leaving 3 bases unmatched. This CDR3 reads CASSLDRGAEQYF. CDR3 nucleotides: TGTGCCAGCAGCTTGGACAGGGGTGCCGAGCAGTACTTC. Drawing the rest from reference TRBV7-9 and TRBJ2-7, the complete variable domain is DTGVSQNPRHKITKRGQNVTFRCDPISEHNRLYWYRQTLGQGPEFLTYFQNEAQLEKSRLLSDRFSAERPKGSFSTLEIQRTEQGDSAMYLCASSLDRGAEQYFGPGTRLTVT.

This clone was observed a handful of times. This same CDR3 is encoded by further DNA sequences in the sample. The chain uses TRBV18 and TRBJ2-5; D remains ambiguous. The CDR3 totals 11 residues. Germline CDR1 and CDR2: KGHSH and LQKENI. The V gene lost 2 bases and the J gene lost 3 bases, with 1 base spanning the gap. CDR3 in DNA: TGTGCCAGCTCACCAGAAGAGACCCAGTACTTC. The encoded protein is CASSPEETQYF.

The CDR3 sequence: CSVAVGENQPQHF. Here the CDR3 DNA reads TGCAGCGTTGCAGTAGGGGAAAATCAGCCCCAGCATTTT. The rearrangement uses TRBV29-1 and TRBJ1-5; perhaps TRBD1 as D (5 bases). V was cut by 4 bases and J by 4 bases, with 11 bases left in between. Germline CDR1 is SQVTM and CDR2 is ANQGSEA. The CDR3 has 13 residues. Combining the CDR3 with reference TRBV29-1 and TRBJ1-5 gives the whole variable domain SAVISQKPSRDICQRGTSLTIQCQVDSQVTMMFWYRQQPGQSLTLIATANQGSEATYESGFVIDKFPISRPNLTFSTLTVSNMSPEDSSIYLCSVAVGENQPQHFGDGTRLSIL.

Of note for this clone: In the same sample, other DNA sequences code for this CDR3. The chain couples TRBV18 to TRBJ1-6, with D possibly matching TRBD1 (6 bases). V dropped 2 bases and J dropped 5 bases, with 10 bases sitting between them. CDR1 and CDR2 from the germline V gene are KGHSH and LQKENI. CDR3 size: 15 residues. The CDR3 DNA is TGTGCCAGCTCACCAGGGAGGACAGATAATTCACCCCTCCACTTT. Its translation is CASSPGRTDNSPLHF.

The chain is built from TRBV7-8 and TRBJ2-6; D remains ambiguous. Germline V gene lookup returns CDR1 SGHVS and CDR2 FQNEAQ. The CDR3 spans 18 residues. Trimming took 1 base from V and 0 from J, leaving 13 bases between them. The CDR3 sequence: CASSLVLYYGSGANVLTF. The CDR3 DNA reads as TGTGCCAGCAGCTTAGTACTGTACTATGGCTCTGGGGCCAACGTCCTGACTTTC. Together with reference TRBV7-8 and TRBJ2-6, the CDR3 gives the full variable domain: GAGVSQSPRYKVAKRGQDVALRCDPISGHVSLFWYQQALGQGPEFLTYFQNEAQLDKSGLPSDRFFAERPEGSVSTLKIQRTQQEDSAVYLCASSLVLYYGSGANVLTFGAGSRLTVL.

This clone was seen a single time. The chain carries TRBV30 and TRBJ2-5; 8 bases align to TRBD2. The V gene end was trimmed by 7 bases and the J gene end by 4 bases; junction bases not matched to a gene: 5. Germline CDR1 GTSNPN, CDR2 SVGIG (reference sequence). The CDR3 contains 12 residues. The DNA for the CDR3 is TGTGCCTTCGCGGGGGGCGCAGAGACCCAGTACTTC. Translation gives CAFAGGAETQYF.

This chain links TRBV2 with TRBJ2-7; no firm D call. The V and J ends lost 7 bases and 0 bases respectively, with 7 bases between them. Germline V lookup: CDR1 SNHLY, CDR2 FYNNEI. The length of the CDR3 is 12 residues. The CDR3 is CASKMSSYEQYF. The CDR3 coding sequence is TGTGCCAGCAAGATGAGCTCCTACGAGCAGTACTTC.

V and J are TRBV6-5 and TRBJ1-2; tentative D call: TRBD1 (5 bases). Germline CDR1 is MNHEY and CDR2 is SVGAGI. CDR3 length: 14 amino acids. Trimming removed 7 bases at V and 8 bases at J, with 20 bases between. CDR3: CASTPGWAGQGYTF. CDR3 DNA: TGTGCCAGCACTCCGGGCTGGGCAGGGCAGGGCTACACCTTC.

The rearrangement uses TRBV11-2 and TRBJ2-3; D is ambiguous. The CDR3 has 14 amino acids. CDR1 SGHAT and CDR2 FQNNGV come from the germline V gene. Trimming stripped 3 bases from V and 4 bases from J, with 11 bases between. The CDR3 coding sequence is TGTGCCAGCAGCTTGCTCGCTCGCTCAGATACGCAGTATTTT. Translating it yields CASSLLARSDTQYF.

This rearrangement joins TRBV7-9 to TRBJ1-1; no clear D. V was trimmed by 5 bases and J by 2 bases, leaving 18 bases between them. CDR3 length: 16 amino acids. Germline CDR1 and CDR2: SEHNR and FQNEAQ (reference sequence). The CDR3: CASSPNSLRKNTEAFF. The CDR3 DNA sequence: TGTGCCAGCAGCCCGAATTCACTGAGGAAAAACACTGAAGCTTTCTTT.

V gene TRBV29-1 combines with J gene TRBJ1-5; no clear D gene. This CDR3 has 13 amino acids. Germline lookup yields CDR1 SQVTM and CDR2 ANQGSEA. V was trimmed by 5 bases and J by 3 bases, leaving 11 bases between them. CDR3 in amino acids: CSVTNGINQPQHF. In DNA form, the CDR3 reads TGCAGCGTTACCAATGGGATCAATCAGCCCCAGCATTTT.

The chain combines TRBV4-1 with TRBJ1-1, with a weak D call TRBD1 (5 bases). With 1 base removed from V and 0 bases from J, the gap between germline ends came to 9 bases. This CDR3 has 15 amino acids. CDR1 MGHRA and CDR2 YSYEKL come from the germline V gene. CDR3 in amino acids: CASSQARGLNTEAFF. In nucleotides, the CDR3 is TGCGCCAGCAGCCAAGCCCGGGGCTTGAACACTGAAGCTTTCTTT.

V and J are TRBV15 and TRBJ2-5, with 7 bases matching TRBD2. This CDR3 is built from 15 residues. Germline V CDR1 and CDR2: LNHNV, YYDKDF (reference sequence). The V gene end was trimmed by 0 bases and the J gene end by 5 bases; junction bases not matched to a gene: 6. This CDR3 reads CATSRDTTSWETQYF. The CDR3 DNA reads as TGTGCCACCAGCAGAGATACGACTAGCTGGGAGACCCAGTACTTC.

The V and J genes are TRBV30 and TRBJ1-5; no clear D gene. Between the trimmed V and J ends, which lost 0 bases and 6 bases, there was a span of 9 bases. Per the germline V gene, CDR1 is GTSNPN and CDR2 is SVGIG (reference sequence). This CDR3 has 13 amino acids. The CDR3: CAWSVRFGQPQHF. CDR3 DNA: TGTGCCTGGAGTGTCCGCTTTGGTCAGCCCCAGCATTTT.

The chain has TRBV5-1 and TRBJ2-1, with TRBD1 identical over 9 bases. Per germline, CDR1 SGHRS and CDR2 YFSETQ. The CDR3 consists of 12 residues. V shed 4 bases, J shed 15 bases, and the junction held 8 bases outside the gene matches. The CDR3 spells CASSASGTGRFF. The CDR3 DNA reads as TGCGCCAGCAGCGCCTCCGGGACAGGGAGGTTCTTC.

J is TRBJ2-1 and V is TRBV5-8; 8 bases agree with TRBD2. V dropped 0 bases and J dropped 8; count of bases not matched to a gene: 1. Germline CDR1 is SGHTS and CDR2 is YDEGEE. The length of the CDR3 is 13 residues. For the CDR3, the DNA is TGTGCCAGCAGCTTGGTCGGGGGGGATGAGCAGTTCTTC. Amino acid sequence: CASSLVGGDEQFF.

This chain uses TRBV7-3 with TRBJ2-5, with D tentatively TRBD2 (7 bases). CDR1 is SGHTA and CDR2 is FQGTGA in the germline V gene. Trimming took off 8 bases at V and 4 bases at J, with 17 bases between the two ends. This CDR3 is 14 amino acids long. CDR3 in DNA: TGTGCCAGCGCTTTGGGGGGGCGGCCAGAGACCCAGTACTTC. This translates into CASALGGRPETQYF.

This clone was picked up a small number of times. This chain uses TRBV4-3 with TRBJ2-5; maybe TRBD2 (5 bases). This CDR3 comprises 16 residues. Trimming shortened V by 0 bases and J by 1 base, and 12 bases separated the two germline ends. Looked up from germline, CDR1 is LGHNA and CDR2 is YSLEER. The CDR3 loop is CASSQETGSTQETQYF. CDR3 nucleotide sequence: TGCGCCAGCAGCCAAGAGACGGGGTCTACCCAAGAGACCCAGTACTTC.

The CDR3 is CASSQDRGGFNNEQFF. The CDR3 region has the DNA TGTGCCAGCAGCCAGGACAGGGGAGGTTTTAACAATGAGCAGTTCTTC. The chain joins TRBV14 to TRBJ2-1; 9 nucleotides match TRBD1. Germline V lookup: CDR1 SGHDN, CDR2 FVKESK. The CDR3 has 16 residues. The ends lost 3 bases at V and 5 bases at J; junction bases unmatched: 8.